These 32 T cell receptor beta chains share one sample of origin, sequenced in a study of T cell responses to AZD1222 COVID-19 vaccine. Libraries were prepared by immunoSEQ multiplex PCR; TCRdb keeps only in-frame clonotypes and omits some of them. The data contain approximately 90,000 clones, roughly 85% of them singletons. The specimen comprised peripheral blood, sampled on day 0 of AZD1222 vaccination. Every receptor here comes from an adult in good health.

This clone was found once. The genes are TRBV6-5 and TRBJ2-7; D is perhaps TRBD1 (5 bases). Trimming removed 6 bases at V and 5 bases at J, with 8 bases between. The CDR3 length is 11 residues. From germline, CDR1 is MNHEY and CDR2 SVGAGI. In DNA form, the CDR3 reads TGTGCCAGCAGACTCAGGGACGAGCAGTACTTC. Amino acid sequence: CASRLRDEQYF.

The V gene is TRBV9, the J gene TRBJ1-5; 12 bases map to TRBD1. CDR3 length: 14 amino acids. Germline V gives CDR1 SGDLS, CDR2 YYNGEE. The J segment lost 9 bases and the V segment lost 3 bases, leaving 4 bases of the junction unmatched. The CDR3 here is CASSAGTGGTPQHF. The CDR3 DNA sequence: TGTGCCAGCAGCGCCGGGACAGGGGGCACGCCCCAGCATTTT.

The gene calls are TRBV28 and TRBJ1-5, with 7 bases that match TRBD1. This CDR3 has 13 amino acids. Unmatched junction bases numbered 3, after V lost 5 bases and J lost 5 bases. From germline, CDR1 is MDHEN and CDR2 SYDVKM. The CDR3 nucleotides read TGTGCCAGCAGTACAGGGGATTATCAGCCCCAGCATTTT. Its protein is CASSTGDYQPQHF.

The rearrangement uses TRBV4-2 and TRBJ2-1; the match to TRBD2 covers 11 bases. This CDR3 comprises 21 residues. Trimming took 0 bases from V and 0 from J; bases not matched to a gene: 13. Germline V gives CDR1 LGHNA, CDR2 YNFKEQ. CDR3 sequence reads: CASSQDHWLAGGTSSYNEQFF. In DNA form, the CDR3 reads TGTGCCAGCAGCCAAGATCACTGGCTAGCGGGAGGAACGAGCTCCTACAATGAGCAGTTCTTC.

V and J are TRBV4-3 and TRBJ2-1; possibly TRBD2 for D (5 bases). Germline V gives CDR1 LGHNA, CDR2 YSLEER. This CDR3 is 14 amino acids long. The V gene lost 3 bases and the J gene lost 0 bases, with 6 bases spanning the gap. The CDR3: CASSHDYSYNEQFF. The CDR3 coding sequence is TGCGCCAGCAGCCACGACTACTCCTACAATGAGCAGTTCTTC.

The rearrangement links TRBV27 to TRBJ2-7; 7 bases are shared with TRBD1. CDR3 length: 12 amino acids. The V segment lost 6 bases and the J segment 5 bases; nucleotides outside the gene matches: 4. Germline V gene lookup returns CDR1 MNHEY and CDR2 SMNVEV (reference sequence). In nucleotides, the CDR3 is TGTGCCAGCAGAAAAGGGGGCCACGAGCAGTACTTC. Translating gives CASRKGGHEQYF.

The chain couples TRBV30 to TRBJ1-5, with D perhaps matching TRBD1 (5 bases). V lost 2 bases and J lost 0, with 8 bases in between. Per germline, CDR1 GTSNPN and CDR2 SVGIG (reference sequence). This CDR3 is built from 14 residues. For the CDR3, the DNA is TGTGCCTGGAGTAAGGGGCTTAGCAATCAGCCCCAGCATTTT. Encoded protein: CAWSKGLSNQPQHF.

CDR3 sequence (DNA): TGTGCCAGCAGCTCGGGACAGGGGTCCTACAATGAGCAGTTCTTC. This translates into CASSSGQGSYNEQFF. The rearrangement joins TRBV5-4 to TRBJ2-1; 10 nucleotides align to TRBD1. V trimming: 3 bases; J trimming: 1 base; junction bases outside the gene matches: 1. This CDR3 spans 15 amino acids. CDR1 and CDR2 (germline): SGHNT, YYREEE (reference sequence).

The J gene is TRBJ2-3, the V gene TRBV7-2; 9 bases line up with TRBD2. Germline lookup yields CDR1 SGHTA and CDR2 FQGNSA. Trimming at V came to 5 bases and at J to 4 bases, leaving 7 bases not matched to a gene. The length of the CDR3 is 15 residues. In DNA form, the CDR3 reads TGTGCCAGCAGCCTTATAGCGGGAGCGCCAGATACGCAGTATTTT. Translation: CASSLIAGAPDTQYF.

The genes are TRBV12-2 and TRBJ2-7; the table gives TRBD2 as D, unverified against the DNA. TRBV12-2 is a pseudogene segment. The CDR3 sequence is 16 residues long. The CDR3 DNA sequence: TGTGCAAGTCGCTTGATACTAGACGGGCTCCAAGACGGGCAGTACTTC. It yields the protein CASRLILDGLQDGQYF.

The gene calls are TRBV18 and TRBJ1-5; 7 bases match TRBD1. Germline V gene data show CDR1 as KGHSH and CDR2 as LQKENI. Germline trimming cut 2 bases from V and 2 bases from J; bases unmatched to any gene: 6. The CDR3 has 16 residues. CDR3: CASSPMTGSGNQPQHF. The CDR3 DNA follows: TGTGCCAGCTCACCAATGACAGGGAGTGGCAATCAGCCCCAGCATTTT.

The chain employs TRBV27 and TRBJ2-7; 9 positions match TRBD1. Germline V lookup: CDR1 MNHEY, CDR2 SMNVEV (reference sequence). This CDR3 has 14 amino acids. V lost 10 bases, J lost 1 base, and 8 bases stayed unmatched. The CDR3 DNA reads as TGTGCCACCTCCTTCGGGACAGGGTCCTACGAGCAGTACTTC. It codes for CATSFGTGSYEQYF.

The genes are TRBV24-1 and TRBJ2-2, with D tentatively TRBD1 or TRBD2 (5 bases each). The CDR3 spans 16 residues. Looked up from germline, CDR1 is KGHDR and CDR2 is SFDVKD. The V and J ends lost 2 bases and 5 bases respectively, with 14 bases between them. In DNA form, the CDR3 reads TGTGCCACCAGTGATTGGTCGGGGCAGGGTACCGGGGAGCTGTTTTTT. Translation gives CATSDWSGQGTGELFF.

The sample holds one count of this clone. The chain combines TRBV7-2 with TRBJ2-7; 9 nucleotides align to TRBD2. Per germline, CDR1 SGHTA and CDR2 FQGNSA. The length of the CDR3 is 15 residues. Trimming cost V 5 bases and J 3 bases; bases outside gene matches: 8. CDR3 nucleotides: TGTGCCAGCAGCCCGATAGCGGGAGCGTTCTACGAGCAGTACTTC. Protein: CASSPIAGAFYEQYF.

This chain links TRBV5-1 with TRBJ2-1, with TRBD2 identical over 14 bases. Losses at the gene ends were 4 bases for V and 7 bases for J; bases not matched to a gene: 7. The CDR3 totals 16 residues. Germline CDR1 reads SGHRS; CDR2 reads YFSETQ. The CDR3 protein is CASSTGLAGDMNEQFF. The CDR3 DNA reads TGCGCCAGCAGCACGGGACTAGCGGGAGATATGAATGAGCAGTTCTTC.

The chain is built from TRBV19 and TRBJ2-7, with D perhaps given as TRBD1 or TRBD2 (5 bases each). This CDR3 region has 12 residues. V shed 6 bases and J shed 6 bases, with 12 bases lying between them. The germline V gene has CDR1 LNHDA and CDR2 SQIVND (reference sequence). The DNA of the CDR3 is TGTGCCAGTAGGGACATGGGGACCGAGCAGTACTTC. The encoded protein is CASRDMGTEQYF.

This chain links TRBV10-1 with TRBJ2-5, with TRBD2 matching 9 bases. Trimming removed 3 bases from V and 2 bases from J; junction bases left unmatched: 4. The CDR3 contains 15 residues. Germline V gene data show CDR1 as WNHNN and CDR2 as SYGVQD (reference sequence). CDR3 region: CASSERAGGQETQYF. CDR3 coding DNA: TGCGCCAGCAGTGAACGGGCGGGAGGGCAAGAGACCCAGTACTTC.

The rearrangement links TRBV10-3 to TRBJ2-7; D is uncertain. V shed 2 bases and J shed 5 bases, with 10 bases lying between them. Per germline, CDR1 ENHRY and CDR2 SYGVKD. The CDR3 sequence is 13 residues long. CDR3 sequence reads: CAISETSWNEQYF. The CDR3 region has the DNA TGTGCCATCAGTGAGACTTCCTGGAACGAGCAGTACTTC.

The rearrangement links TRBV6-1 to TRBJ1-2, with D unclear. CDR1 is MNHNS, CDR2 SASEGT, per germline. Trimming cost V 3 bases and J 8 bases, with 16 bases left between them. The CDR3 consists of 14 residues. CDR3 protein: CASSDSTGPEGYTF. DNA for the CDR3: TGTGCCAGCAGTGATAGTACGGGCCCAGAAGGCTACACCTTC.

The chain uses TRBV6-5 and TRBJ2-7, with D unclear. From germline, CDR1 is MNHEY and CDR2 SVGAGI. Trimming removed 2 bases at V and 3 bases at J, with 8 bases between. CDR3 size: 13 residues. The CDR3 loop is CASSYERDYEQYF. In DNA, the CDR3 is TGTGCCAGCAGTTACGAGCGAGACTACGAGCAGTACTTC.

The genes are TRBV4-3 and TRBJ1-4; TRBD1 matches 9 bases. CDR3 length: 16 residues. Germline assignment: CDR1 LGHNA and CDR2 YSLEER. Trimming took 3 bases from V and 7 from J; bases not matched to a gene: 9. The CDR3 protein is CASSQFTGQGGEKLFF. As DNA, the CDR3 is TGCGCCAGCAGCCAGTTTACGGGACAGGGAGGTGAAAAACTGTTTTTT.

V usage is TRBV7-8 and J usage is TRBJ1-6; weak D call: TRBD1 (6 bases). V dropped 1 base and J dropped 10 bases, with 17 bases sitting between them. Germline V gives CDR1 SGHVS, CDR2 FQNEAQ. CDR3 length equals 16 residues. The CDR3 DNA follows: TGTGCCAGCAGCTTAGTTCCAGGGGTGCGAGGCTCACCCCTCCACTTT. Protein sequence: CASSLVPGVRGSPLHF.

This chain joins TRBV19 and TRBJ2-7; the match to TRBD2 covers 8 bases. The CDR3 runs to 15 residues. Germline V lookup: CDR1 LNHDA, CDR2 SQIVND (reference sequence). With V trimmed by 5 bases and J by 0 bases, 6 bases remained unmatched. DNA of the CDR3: TGTGCCAGTAGTTTCGGGACTAGAAGCTCCTACGAGCAGTACTTC. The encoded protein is CASSFGTRSSYEQYF.

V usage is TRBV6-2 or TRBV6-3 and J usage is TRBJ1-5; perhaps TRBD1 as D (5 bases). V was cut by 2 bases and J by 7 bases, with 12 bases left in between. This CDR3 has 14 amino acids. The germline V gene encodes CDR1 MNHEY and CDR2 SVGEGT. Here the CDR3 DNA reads TGTGCCAGCAGTTACCGCTCTGGGGGACAGCCCCAGCATTTT. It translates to CASSYRSGGQPQHF.

DNA for the CDR3: TGTGCCAGCAGTTTATTTGGACCGTACGAGCAGTACTTC. Translation: CASSLFGPYEQYF. The V gene is TRBV28, the J gene TRBJ2-7; D unclear. The CDR3 is made up of 13 amino acids. The V end lost 1 base, the J end lost 4 bases, and 8 bases lay between the germline ends. The germline V gene encodes CDR1 MDHEN and CDR2 SYDVKM.

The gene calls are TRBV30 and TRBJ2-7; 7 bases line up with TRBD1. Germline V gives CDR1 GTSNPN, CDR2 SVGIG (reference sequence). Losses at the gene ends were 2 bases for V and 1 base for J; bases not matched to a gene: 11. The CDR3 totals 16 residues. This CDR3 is CAWSPYVGTVSYEQYF. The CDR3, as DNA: TGTGCCTGGAGTCCATATGTGGGGACAGTATCCTACGAGCAGTACTTC.

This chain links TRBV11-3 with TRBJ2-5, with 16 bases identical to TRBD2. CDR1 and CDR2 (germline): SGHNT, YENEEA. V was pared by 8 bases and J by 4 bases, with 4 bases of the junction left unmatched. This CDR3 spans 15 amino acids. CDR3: CASSGTSGRGETQYF. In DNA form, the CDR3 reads TGTGCCAGCTCCGGGACTAGCGGGAGGGGAGAGACCCAGTACTTC.

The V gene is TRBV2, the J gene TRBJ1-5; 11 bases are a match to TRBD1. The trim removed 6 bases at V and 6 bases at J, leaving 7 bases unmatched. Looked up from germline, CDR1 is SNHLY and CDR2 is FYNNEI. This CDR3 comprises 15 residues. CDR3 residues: CASRDGTGGSQPQHF. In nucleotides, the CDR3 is TGTGCCAGCAGGGACGGGACAGGGGGAAGTCAGCCCCAGCATTTT.

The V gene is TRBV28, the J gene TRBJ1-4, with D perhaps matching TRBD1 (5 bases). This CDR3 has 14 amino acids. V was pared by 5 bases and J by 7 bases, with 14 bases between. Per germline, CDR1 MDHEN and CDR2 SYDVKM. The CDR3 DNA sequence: TGTGCCAGCAGTAAACCCCAGGGATTTGAAAAACTGTTTTTT. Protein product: CASSKPQGFEKLFF.

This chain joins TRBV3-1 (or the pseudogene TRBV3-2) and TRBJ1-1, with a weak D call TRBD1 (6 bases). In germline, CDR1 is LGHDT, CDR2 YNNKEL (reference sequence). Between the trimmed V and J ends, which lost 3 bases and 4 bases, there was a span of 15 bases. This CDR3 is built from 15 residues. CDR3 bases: TGTGCCAGCAGCCACGCCGGGACAAGCTTCACTGAAGCTTTCTTT. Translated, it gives CASSHAGTSFTEAFF.

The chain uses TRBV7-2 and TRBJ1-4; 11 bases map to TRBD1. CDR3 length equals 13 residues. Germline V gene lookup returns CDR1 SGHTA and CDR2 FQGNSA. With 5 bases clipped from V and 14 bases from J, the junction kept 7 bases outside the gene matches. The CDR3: CASSRGTGGLLFF. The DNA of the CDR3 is TGTGCCAGCAGCCGGGGGACAGGGGGTCTGCTGTTTTTT.

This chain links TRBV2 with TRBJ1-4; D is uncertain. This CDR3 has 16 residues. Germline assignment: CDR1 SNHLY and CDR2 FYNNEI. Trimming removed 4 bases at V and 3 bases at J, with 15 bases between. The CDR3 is CASSVLRGESNEKLFF. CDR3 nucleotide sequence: TGTGCCAGCAGTGTTCTTCGGGGAGAGTCTAATGAAAAACTGTTTTTT.